What follows is one T cell receptor beta chain and its context. The sample is drawn from a study of identical twins. Germline trimming cut 6 bases from V and 0 bases from J; bases unmatched to any gene: 4. From germline, CDR1 is WSHSY and CDR2 SAAADI. The CDR3 is 14 residues long. TCRdb called the 5' RACE reads again in MiXCR, with one record for every CDR3 protein. The data show 500,000 to 550,000 distinct CDR3 sequences, 22% seen once. Donors uniformly comprised healthy Caucasians. These data were also reused for a study on T cells expressing NK-cell markers. That source notes: The sequencing cohort of eight donors included seven HCMV-seropositive individuals and one seronegative individual. The contribution of dominant NKG2C+ clonotypes to CD8+ T cells in a handful of donors was roughly 1.0-7.5%. Also leading the CD3+CD56-NKG2C+ fraction in several donors were these clonotypes.

The source material was CD4+ T cells sorted from blood. This chain uses TRBV10-2 with TRBJ1-1; 7 positions match TRBD1. The sequence came from a woman aged 18-35 years in good health. The CDR3 sequence is CASRTTGMNTEAFF. CDR3 bases: TGCGCCAGCAGGACGACAGGGATGAACACTGAAGCTTTCTTT.